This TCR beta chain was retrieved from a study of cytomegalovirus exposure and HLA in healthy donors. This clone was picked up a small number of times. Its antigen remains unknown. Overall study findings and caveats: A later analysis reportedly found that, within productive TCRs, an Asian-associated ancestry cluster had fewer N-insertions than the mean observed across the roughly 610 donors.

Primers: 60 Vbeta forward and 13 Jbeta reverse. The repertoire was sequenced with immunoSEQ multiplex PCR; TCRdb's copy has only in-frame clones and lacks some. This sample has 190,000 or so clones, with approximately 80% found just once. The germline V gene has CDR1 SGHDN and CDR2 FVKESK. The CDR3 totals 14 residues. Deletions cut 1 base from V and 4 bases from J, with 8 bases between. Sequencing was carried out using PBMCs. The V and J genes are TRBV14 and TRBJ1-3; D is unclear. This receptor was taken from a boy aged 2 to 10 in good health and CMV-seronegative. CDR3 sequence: CASSQAGVGNTIYF. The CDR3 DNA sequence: TGTGCCAGCAGCCAAGCCGGGGTCGGAAACACCATATATTTT.